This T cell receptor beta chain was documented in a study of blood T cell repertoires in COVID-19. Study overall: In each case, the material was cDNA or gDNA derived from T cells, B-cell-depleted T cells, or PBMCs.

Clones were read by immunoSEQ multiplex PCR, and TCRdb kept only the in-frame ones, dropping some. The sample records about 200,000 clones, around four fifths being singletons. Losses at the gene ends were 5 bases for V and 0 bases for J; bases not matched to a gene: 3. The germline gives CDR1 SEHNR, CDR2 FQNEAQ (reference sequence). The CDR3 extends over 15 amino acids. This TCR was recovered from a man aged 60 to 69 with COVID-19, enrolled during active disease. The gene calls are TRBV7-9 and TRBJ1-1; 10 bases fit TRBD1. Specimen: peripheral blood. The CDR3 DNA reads TGTGCCAGCAGCATGGACAGGGGGATGAACACTGAAGCTTTCTTT. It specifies CASSMDRGMNTEAFF.